This T cell receptor beta chain derives from a study of cytotoxic CD8 clonotypes in ibrutinib-treated CLL. As for the study in general: Complete response was seen in 2 patients and partial in about 24; about 12 progressed and around 14 stayed remitted after a median about 68 months.

This CDR3 has 12 residues. With 2 bases removed from V and 3 bases from J, the gap between germline ends came to 4 bases. Germline V gives CDR1 MDHEN, CDR2 SYDVKM. Deep sequencing aimed at 1 in 200,000 to 1 in 1 million T cells' resolution. Some clones are missing from TCRdb's copy, which holds only in-frame ones; the method was immunoSEQ multiplex PCR. This sample has under 200,000 clones, with over 65% found just once. The genes are TRBV28 and TRBJ1-1, with no clear D. This clonotype originated in a human donor with chronic lymphocytic leukemia. Sequencing was performed on PBMCs, taken after 12 months of ibrutinib treatment. The CDR3 is CASSLPYTEAFF. Written as DNA, the CDR3 is TGTGCCAGCAGTTTACCTTACACTGAAGCTTTCTTT.